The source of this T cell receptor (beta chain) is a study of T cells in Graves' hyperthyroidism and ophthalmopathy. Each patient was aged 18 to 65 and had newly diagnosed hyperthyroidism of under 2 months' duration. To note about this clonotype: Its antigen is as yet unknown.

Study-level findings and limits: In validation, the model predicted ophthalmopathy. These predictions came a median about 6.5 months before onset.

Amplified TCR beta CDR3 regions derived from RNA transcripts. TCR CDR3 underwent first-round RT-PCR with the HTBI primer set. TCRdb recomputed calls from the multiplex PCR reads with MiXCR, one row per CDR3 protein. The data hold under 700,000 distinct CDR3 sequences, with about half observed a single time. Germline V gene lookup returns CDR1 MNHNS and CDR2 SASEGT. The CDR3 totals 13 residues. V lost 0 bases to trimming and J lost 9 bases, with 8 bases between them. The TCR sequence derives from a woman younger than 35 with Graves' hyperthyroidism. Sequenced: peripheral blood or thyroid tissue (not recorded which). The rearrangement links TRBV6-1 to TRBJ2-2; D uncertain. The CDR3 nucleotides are TGTGCCAGCAGTGAAGCAGATCGGCGGGAGCTGTTTTTT. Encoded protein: CASSEADRRELFF.